Below, 5 T cell receptor beta chains from the same sample are listed, as sequenced in a study of blood T cell repertoires in COVID-19. Only in-frame clones appear in the TCRdb table, and some are missing; sequencing was by immunoSEQ multiplex PCR. The sample lists around 330,000 clones, over 85% occurring once. The specimen sequenced was PBMCs or T cells enriched from blood (not recorded which). The receptors originated from a man aged 55 to 70 who had recovered from COVID-19.

V usage is TRBV24-1 and J usage is TRBJ1-2; possibly TRBD1 for D (5 bases). The CDR3 length is 14 residues. Germline CDR1 and CDR2: KGHDR and SFDVKD. The V end lost 2 bases, the J end lost 4 bases, and 10 bases lay between the germline ends. The CDR3 DNA follows: TGTGCCACCAGTGATTCGAATGGGGCCTATGGCTACACCTTC. It translates to CATSDSNGAYGYTF.

In DNA, the CDR3 is TGTGCCAGCAAACGGGAGGTTGGTGCTGGCTACACCTTC. It codes for CASKREVGAGYTF. This chain joins TRBV2 and TRBJ1-2; D remains unclear. The CDR3 contains 13 residues. Per the germline V gene, CDR1 is SNHLY and CDR2 is FYNNEI. The V and J ends lost 7 bases and 7 bases respectively, with 16 bases between them.

The chain recombines TRBV30 with TRBJ1-1; 8 positions agree with TRBD1. Germline CDR1 reads GTSNPN; CDR2 reads SVGIG (reference sequence). The J segment lost 5 bases and the V segment lost 2 bases, leaving 4 bases of the junction unmatched. There are 13 residues in the CDR3. CDR3 nucleotides: TGTGCCTGGAGTCCGACAGGGGTTACTGAAGCTTTCTTT. This translates into CAWSPTGVTEAFF.

The J gene is TRBJ1-1, the V gene TRBV3-1 (or the pseudogene TRBV3-2); D possibly corresponds to TRBD1 (6 bases). Trimming removed 8 bases at V and 5 bases at J, with 15 bases between. The CDR3 is 13 amino acids. Germline V gene lookup returns CDR1 LGHDT and CDR2 YNNKEL (reference sequence). CDR3 bases: TGTGCCAGCCGAACAAGAGGGGGAACTGAAGCTTTCTTT. It is translated as CASRTRGGTEAFF.

This sequence joins TRBV5-8 and TRBJ1-2; possibly TRBD1 for D (5 bases). V was clipped by 4 bases and J by 5 bases, with 15 bases between them. CDR1 SGHTS and CDR2 YDEGEE come from the germline V gene. The CDR3 spans 14 residues. DNA of the CDR3: TGTGCCAGCAGCCGTGTGCAGGGAGGTTATGGCTACACCTTC. This codes for CASSRVQGGYGYTF.